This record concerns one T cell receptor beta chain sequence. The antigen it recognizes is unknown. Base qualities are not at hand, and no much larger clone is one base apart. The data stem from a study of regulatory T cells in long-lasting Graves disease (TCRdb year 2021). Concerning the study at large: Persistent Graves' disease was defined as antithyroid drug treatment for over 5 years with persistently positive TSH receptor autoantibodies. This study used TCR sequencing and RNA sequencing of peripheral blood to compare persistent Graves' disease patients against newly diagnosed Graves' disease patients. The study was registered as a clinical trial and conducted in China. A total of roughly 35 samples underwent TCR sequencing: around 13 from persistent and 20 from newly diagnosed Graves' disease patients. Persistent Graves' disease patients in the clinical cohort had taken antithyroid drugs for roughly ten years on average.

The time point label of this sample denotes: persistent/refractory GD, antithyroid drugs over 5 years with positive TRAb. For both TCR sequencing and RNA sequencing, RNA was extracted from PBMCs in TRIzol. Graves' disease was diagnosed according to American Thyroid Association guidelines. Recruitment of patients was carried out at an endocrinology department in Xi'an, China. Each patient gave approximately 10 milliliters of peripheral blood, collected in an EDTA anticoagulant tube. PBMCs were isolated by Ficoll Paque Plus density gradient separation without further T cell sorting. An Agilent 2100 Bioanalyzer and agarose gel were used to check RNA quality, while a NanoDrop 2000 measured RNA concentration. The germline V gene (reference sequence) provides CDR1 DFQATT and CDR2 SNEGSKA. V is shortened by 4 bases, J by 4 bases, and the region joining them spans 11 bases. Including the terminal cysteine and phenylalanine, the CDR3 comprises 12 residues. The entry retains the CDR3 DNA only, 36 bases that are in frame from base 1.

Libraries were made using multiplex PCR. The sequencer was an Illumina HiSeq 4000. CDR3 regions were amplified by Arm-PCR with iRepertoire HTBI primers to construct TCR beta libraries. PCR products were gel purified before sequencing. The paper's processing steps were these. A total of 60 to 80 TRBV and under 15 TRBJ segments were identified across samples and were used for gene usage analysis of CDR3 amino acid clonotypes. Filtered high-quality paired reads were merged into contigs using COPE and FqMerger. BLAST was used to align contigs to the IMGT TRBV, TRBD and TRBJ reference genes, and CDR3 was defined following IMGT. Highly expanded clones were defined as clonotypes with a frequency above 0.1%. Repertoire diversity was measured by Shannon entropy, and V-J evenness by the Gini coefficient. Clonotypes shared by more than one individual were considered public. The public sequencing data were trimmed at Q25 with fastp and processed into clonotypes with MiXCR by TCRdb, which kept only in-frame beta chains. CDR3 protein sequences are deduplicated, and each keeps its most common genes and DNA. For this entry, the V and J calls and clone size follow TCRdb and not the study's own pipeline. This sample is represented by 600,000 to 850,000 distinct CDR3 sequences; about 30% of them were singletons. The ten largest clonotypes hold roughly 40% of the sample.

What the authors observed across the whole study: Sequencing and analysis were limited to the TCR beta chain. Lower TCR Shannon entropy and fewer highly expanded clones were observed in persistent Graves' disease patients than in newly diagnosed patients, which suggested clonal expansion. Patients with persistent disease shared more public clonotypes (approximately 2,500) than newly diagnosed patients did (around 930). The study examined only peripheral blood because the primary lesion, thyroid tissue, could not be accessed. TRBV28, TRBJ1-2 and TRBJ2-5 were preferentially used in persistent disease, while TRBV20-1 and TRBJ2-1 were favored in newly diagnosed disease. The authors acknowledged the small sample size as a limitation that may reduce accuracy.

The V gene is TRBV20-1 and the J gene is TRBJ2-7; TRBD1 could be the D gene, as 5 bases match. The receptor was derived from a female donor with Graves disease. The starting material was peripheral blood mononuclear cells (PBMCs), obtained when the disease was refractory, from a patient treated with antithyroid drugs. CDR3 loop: CSAIQGGYEQYF. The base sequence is TGCAGTGCTATTCAGGGTGGGTACGAGCAGTACTTC.